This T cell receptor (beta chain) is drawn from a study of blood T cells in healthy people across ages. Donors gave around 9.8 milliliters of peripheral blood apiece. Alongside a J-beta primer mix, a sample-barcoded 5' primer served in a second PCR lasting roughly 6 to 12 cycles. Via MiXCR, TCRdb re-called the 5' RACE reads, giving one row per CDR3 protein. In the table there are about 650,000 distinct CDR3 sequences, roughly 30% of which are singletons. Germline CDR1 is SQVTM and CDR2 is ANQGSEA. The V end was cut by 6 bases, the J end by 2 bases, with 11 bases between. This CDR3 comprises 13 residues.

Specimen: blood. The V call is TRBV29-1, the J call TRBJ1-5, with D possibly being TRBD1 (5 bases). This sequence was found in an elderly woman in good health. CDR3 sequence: CSVQGGGNQPQHF. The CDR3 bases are TGCAGCGTCCAGGGAGGGGGCAATCAGCCCCAGCATTTT.